This TCR beta chain was sequenced in a study of post-analysis software for immune sequencing data. Overall study results and limits: Significantly lower normalized Chao1 diversity was seen in multiple sclerosis patients than in controls. Samples sharing a preparation batch grouped tightly together when assessed by F measure.

Built from TCR beta cDNA, the libraries had unique molecular identifiers in them. There were about 0.95 to 11 million T cells, and some 500,000 cDNA molecules came from them. TCRdb independently ran MiXCR on the PCR reads; one entry per CDR3 protein. The sample has roughly 600,000 distinct CDR3 sequences; roughly two fifths are singletons. Comments on this clonotype: Its cognate antigen is unknown.

The origin of this receptor is a girl between 5 and 17 years old with multiple sclerosis. The sample consisted of blood.

In nucleotides, the CDR3 is TGTGCCAGCAGCTTAAACAGACAGCCCCAGCATTTT. As protein: CASSLNRQPQHF. The chain links TRBV7-9 to TRBJ1-5; D gene unclear. The germline CDR1 and CDR2 sequences are SEHNR and FQNEAQ (reference sequence). V was pared by 2 bases and J by 7 bases, with 6 bases between. This CDR3 has 12 residues.